This paragraph reports one T cell receptor (beta chain). Antigen: not known. The sample is drawn from a study of shared clonotypes between healthy human individuals. General study findings and limits: Researchers sampled only blood; tissue repertoires likely differ.

The table came from immunoSEQ multiplex PCR; TCRdb's copy has only in-frame clones and leaves some out. In the table there are 1.6 million or so clones, roughly 96% of which are singletons. The investigators split CD4+ cells into a CD45RA+ naive subset and a CD45RA-negative memory subset. The CDR3 is 15 amino acids. Germline V gene lookup returns CDR1 SGHVS and CDR2 FQNEAQ. The germline V and J ends were trimmed by 4 bases and 2 bases, with 11 bases remaining between them. This clonotype originated in a man in his thirties or forties in good health. This chain links TRBV7-8 with TRBJ2-2; possibly TRBD1 for D (5 bases). What was sequenced was naive CD4+ T cells sorted from blood. Subset in this sample: CD45RA+ positively selected. This CDR3 reads CASSSGRGNTGELFF. Here the CDR3 DNA reads TGTGCCAGCAGCTCGGGTAGGGGAAACACCGGGGAGCTGTTTTTT.